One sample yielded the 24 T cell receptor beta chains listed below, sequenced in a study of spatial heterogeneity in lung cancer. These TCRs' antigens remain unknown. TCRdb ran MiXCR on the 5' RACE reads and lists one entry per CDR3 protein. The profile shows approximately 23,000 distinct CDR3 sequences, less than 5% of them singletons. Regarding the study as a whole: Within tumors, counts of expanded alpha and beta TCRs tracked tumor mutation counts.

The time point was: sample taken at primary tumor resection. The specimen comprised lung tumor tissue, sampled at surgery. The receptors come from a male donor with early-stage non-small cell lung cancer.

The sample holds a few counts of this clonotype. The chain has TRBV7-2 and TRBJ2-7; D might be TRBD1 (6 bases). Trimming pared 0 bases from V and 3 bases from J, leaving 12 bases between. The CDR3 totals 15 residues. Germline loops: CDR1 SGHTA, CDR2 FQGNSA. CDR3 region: CASSLAPGHRYEQYF. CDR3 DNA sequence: TGTGCCAGCAGCTTAGCTCCGGGACACCGCTACGAGCAGTACTTC.

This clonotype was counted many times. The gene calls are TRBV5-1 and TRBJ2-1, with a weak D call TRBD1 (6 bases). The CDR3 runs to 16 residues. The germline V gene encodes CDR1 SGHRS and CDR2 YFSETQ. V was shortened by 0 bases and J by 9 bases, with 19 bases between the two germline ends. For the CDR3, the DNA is TGCGCCAGCAGCTTGGGGGCCGTCGACAGGACTGGTGAGCAGTTCTTC. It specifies CASSLGAVDRTGEQFF. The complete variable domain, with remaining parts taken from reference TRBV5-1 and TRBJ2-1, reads KAGVTQTPRYLIKTRGQQVTLSCSPISGHRSVSWYQQTPGQGLQFLFEYFSETQRNKGNFPGRFSGRQFSNSRSEMNVSTLELGDSALYLCASSLGAVDRTGEQFFGPGTRLTVL.

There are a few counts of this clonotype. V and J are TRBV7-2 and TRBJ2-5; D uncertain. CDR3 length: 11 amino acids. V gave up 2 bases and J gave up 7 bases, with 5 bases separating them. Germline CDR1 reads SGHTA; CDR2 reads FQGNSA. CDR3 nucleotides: TGTGCCAGCAGCTTATCGGGGACCCAGTACTTC. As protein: CASSLSGTQYF.

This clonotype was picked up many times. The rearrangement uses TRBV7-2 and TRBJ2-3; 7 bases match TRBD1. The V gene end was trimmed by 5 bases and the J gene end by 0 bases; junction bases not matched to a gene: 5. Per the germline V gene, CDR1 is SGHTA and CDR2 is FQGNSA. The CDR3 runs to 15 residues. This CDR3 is CASSPDRESTDTQYF. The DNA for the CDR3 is TGTGCCAGCAGCCCTGACAGGGAGAGCACAGATACGCAGTATTTT.

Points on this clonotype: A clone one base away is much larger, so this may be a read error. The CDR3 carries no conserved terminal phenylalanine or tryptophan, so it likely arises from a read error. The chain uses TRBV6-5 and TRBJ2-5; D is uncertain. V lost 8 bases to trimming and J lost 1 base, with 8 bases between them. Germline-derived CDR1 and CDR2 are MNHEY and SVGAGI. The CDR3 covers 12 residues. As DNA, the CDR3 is TGTGCCAGCTGGGCACCCCAAGAGACCCAGTACATC. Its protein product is CASWAPQETQYI.

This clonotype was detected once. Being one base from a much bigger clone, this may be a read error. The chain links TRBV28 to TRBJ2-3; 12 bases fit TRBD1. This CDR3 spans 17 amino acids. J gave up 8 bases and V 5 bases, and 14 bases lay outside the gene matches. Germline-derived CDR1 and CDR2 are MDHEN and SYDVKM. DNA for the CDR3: TGTGCCAGCAGTCCATTGGCCCTGGGACAGGGGGCGGTTACGCAGTATTTT. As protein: CASSPLALGQGAVTQYF.

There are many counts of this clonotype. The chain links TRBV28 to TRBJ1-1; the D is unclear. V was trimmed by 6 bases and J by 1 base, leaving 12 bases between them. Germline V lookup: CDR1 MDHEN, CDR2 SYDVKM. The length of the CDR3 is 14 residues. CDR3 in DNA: TGTGCCAGCAGCTTCGACGGTCAGAACACTGAAGCTTTCTTT. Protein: CASSFDGQNTEAFF.

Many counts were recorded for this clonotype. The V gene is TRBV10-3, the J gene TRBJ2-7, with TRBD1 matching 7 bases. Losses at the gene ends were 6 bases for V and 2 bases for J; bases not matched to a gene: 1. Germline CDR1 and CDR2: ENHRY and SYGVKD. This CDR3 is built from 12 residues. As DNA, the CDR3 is TGTGCCATCAGCACAGGGGCCTACGAGCAGTACTTC. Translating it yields CAISTGAYEQYF.

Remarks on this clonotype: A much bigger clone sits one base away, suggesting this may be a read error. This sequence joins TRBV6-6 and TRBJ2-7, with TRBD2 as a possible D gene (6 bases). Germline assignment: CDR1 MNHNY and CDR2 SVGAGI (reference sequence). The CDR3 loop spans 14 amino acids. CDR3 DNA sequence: TGTGTCAGCAGTTACGAACTAGCTGTCCGCGAGCAGTACTTC. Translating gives CVSSYELAVREQYF.

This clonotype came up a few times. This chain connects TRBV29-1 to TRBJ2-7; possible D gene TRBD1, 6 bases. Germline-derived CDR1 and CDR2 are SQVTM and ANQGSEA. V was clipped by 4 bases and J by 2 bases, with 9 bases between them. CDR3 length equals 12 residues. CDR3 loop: CSVARTAYEQYF. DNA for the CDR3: TGCAGCGTTGCCCGGACAGCCTACGAGCAGTACTTC.

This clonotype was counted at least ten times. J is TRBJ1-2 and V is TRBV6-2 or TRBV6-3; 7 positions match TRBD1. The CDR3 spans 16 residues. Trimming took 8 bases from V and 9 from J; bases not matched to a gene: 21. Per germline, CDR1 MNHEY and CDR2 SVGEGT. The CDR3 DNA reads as TGTGCCAGCGAACTTGGAGCACTTCTCAGGGGGGCCAGCTACACCTTC. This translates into CASELGALLRGASYTF.

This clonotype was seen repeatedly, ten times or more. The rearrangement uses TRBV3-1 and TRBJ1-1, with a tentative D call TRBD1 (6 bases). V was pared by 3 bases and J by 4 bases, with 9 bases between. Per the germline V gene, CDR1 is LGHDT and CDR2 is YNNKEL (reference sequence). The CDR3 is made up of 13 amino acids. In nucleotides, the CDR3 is TGTGCCAGCAGCCAGAAACAGGGCACTGAAGCTTTCTTT. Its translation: CASSQKQGTEAFF.

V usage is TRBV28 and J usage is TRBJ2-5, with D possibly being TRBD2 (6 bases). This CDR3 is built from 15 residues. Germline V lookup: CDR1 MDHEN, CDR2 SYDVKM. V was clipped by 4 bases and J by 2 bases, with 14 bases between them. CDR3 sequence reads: CASSSMGLGQETQYF. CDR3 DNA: TGTGCCAGCAGTTCCATGGGACTGGGGCAAGAGACCCAGTACTTC.

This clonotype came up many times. This CDR3 is CASSQRTGTSGRNIQYF. CDR3 in DNA: TGCGCCAGCAGCCAGAGGACCGGGACTAGCGGACGGAACATTCAGTACTTC. The chain recombines TRBV4-3 with TRBJ2-4; 11 bases match TRBD2. CDR3 length: 17 amino acids. The V and J ends lost 3 bases and 7 bases, in that order; junction bases with no gene match: 11. The V gene's germline CDR1 is LGHNA and CDR2 YSLEER.

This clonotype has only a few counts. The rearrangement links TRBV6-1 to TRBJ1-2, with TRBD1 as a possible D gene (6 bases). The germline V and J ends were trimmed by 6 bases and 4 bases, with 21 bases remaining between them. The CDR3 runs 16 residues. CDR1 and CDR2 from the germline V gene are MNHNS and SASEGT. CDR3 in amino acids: CASSLRWGASGYGYTF. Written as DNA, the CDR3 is TGTGCCAGCAGCCTACGTTGGGGGGCGTCGGGCTATGGCTACACCTTC.

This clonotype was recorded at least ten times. In nucleotides, the CDR3 is TGTGCCAGCAGACAGGCGGAGCCCCAGTACTTC. This translates into CASRQAEPQYF. The chain has TRBV6-6 and TRBJ2-5, with D possibly being TRBD1 (5 bases). Trimming removed 6 bases at V and 9 bases at J, with 11 bases between. In germline, CDR1 is MNHNY, CDR2 SVGAGI (reference sequence). The length of the CDR3 is 11 residues.

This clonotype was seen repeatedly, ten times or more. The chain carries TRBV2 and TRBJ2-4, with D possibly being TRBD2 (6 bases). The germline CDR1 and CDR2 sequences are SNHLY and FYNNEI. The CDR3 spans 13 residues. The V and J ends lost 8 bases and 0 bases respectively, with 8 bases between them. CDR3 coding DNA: TGTGCCAGCCTGGGGGGAGCCAAAAACATTCAGTACTTC. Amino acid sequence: CASLGGAKNIQYF.

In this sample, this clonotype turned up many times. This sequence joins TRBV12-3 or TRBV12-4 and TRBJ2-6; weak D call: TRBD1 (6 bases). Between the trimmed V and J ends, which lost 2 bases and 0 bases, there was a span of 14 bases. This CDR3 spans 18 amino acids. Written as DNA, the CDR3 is TGTGCCAGCAGTTTATGGCAGGGGCGATTCTCTGGGGCCAACGTCCTGACTTTC. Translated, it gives CASSLWQGRFSGANVLTF.

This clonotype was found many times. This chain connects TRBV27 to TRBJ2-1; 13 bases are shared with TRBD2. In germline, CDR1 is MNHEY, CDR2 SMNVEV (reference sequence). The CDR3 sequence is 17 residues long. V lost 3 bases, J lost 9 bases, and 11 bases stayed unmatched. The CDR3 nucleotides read TGTGCCAGCAGTTTCCCCTGGACTAGCGGGAGTTTTGCTGAGCAGTTCTTC. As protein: CASSFPWTSGSFAEQFF.

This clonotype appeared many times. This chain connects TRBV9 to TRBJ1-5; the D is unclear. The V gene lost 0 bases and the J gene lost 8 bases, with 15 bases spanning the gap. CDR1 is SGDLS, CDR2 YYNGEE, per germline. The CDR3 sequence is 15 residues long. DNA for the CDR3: TGTGCCAGCAGCGTAGGGCCCCTTAATGGGGAGCCCCAGCATTTT. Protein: CASSVGPLNGEPQHF.

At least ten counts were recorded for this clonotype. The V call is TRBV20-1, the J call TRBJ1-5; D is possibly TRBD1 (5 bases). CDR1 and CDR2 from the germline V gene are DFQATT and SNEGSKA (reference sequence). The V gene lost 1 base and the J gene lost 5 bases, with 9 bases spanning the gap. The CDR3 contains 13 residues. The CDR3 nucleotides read TGCAGTGCTAGAGTTGGCAGGGATCAGCCCCAGCATTTT. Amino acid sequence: CSARVGRDQPQHF.

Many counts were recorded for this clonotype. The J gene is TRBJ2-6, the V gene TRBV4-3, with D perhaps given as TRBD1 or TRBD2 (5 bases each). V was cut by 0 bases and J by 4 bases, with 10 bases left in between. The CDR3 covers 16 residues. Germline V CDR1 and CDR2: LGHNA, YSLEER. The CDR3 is CASSQDRGTGANVLTF. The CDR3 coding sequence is TGCGCCAGCAGCCAAGATCGAGGGACCGGGGCCAACGTCCTGACTTTC.

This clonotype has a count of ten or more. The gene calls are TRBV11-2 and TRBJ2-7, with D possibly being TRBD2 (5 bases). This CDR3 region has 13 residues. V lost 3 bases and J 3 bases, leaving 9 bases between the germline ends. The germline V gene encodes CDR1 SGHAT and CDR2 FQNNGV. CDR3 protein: CASSLQGSYEQYF. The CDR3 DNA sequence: TGTGCCAGCAGCTTGCAAGGGAGCTACGAGCAGTACTTC.

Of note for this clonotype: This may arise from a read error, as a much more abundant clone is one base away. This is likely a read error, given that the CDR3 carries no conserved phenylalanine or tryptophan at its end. The CDR3 region is CASSATGVTDTQYS. The CDR3 DNA is TGCGCCAGCAGCGCCACAGGAGTCACAGATACGCAGTATTCT. V and J are TRBV5-1 and TRBJ2-3; TRBD1 might be the D (5 bases). The V and J ends lost 4 bases and 2 bases respectively, with 11 bases between them. This CDR3 has 14 residues. Germline V gene sequence: CDR1 SGHRS, CDR2 YFSETQ.